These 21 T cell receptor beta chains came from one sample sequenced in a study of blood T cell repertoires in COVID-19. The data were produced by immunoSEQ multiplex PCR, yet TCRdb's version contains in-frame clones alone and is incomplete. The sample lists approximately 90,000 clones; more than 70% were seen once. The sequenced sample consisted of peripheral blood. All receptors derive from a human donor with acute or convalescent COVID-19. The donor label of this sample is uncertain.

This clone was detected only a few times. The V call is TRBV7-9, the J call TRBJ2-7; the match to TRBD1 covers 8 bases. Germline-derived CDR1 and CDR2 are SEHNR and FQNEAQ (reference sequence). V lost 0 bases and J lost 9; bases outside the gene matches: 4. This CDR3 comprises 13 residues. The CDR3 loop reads CASSLAGQGTQYF. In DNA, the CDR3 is TGTGCCAGCAGCTTAGCAGGACAGGGTACGCAGTACTTC. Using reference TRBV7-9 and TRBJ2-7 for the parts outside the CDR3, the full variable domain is DTGVSQNPRHKITKRGQNVTFRCDPISEHNRLYWYRQTLGQGPEFLTYFQNEAQLEKSRLLSDRFSAERPKGSFSTLEIQRTEQGDSAMYLCASSLAGQGTQYFGPGTRLTVT.

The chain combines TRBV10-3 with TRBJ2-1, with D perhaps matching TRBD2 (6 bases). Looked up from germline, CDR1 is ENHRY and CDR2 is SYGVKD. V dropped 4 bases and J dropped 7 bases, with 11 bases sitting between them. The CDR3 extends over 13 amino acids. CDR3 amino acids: CAISVAVINEQFF. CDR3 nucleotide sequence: TGTGCCATCAGTGTAGCGGTCATAAATGAGCAGTTCTTC.

The DNA for the CDR3 is TGCGCCAGCAGCTTGGATAAGAACACTGAAGCTTTCTTT. Its protein is CASSLDKNTEAFF. The chain joins TRBV5-1 to TRBJ1-1; D unclear. Trimming left V 0 bases short and J 1 base short, with 4 bases between. The V gene's germline CDR1 is SGHRS and CDR2 YFSETQ. The CDR3 spans 13 residues.

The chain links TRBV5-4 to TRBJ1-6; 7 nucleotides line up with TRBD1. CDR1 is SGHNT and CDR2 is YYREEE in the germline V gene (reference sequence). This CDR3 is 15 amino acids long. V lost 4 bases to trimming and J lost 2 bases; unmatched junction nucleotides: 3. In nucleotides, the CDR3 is TGTGCCAGCAGCCCCGGGACAGCCTATAATTCACCCCTCCACTTT. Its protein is CASSPGTAYNSPLHF.

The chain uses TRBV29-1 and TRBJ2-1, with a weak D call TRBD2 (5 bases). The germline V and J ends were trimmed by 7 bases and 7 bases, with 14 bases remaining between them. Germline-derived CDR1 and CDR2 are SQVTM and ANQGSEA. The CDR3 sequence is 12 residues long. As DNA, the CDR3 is TGCAGCGGGACCCTCGGGGAGAATGAGCAGTTCTTC. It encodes CSGTLGENEQFF.

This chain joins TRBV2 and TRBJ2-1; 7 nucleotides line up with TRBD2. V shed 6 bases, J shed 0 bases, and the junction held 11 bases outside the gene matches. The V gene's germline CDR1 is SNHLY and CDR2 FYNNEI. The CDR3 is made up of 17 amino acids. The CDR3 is CASRGGLAPSSYNEQFF. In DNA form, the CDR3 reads TGTGCCAGCAGGGGGGGGTTAGCGCCGAGCTCCTACAATGAGCAGTTCTTC. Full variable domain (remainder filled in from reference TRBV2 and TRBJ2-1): EPEVTQTPSHQVTQMGQEVILRCVPISNHLYFYWYRQILGQKVEFLVSFYNNEISEKSEIFDDQFSVERPDGSNFTLKIRSTKLEDSAMYFCASRGGLAPSSYNEQFFGPGTRLTVL.

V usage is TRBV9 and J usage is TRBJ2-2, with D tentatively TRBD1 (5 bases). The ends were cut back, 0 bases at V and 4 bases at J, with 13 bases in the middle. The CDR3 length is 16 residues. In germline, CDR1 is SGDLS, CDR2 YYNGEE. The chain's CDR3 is CASSVGSGRGTGELFF. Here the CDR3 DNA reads TGTGCCAGCAGCGTAGGATCAGGGCGAGGCACCGGGGAGCTGTTTTTT.

The CDR3 DNA reads TGTGCCAGCAGCCGGGACTCTGGGGCCAACGTCCTGACTTTC. Protein sequence: CASSRDSGANVLTF. The rearrangement links TRBV7-9 to TRBJ2-6, with a tentative D call TRBD2 (5 bases). Trimming took off 5 bases at V and 0 bases at J, with 5 bases between the two ends. The CDR3 has 14 residues. CDR1 and CDR2 (germline): SEHNR, FQNEAQ (reference sequence).

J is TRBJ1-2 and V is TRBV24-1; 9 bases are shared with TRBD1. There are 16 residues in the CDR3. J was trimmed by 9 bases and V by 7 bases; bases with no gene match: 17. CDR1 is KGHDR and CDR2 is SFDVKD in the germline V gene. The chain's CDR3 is CATRGSEGQGKGSYTF. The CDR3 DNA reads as TGTGCCACCAGGGGAAGCGAGGGACAGGGAAAAGGTAGCTACACCTTC.

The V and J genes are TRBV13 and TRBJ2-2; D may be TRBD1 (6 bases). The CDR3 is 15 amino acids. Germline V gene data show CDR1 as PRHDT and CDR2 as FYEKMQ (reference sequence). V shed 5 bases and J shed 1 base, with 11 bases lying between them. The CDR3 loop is CASSPRQVNTGELFF. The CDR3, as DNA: TGTGCCAGCAGCCCGAGACAGGTGAACACCGGGGAGCTGTTTTTT. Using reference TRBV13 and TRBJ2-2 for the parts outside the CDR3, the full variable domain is AAGVIQSPRHLIKEKRETATLKCYPIPRHDTVYWYQQGPGQDPQFLISFYEKMQSDKGSIPDRFSAQQFSDYHSELNMSSLELGDSALYFCASSPRQVNTGELFFGEGSRLTVL.

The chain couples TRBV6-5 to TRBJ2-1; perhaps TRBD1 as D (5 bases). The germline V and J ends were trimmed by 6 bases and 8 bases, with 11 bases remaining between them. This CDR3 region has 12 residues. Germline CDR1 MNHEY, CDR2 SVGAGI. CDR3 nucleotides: TGTGCCAGCAGCCTTCAGGGCCATGAGCAGTTCTTC. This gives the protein CASSLQGHEQFF.

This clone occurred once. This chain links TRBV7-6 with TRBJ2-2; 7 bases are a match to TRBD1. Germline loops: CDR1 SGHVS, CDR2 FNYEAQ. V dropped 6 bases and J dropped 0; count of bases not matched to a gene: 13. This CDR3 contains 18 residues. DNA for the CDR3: TGTGCCAGCAGTTCAACATTAGGACAGGCGACGAACACCGGGGAGCTGTTTTTT. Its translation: CASSSTLGQATNTGELFF.

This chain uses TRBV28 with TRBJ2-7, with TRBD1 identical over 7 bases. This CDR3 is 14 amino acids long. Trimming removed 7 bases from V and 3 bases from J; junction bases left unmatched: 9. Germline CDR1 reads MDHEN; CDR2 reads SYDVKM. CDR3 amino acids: CASTLTGNFYEQYF. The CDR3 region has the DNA TGTGCCAGCACCCTGACAGGGAACTTCTACGAGCAGTACTTC.

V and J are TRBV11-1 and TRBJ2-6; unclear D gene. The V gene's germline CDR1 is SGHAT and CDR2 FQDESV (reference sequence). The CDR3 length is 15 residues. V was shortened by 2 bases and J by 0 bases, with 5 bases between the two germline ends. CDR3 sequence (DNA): TGTGCCAGCAGCTTACAAAACTCTGGGGCCAACGTCCTGACTTTC. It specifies CASSLQNSGANVLTF. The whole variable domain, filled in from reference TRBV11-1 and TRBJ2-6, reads EAEVAQSPRYKITEKSQAVAFWCDPISGHATLYWYRQILGQGPELLVQFQDESVVDDSQLPKDRFSAERLKGVDSTLKIQPAELGDSAMYLCASSLQNSGANVLTFGAGSRLTVL.

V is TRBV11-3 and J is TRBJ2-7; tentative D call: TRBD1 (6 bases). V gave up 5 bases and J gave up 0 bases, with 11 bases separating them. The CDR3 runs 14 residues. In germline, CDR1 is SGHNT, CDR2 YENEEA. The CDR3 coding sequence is TGTGCCAGCAGCACAGGGCTAGGCTCCTACGAGCAGTACTTC. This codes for CASSTGLGSYEQYF.

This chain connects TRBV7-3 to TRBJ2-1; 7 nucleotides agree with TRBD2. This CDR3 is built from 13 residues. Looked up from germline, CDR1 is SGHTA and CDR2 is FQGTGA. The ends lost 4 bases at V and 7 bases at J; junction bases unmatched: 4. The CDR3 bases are TGTGCCAGCAGCTCCTTGGGGGGGAATGAGCAGTTCTTC. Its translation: CASSSLGGNEQFF.

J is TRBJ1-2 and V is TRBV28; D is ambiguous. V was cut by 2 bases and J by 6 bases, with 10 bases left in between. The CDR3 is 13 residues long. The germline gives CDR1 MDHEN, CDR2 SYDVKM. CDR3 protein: CASSLDIGNGYTF. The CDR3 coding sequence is TGTGCCAGCAGTTTAGATATCGGGAATGGCTACACCTTC.

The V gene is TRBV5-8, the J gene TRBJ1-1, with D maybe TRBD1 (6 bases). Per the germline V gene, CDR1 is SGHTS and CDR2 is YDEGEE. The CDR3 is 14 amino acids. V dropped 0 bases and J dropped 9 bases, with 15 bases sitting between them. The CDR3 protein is CASSLGFRGMQAFF. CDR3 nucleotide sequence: TGTGCCAGCAGCTTGGGATTTAGGGGGATGCAAGCTTTCTTT.

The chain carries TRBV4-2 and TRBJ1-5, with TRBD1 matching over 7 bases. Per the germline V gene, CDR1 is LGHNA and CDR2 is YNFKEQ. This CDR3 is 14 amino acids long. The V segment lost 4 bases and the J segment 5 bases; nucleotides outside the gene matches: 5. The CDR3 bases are TGTGCCAGCAGCCCGCAGGGGGAGTATCAGCCCCAGCATTTT. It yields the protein CASSPQGEYQPQHF.

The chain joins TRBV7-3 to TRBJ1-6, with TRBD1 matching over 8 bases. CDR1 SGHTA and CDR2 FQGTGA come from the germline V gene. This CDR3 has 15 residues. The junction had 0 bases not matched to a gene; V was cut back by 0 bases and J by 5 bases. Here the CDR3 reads CASSLTGQDNSPLHF. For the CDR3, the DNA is TGTGCCAGCAGCTTAACGGGACAGGATAATTCACCCCTCCACTTT.

In DNA, the CDR3 is TGTGCCAGCAGTTTCCTCCAATCCCCCAGGGCCCTATACTACAATGAGCAGTTCTTC. Protein: CASSFLQSPRALYYNEQFF. This chain links TRBV28 with TRBJ2-1, with D possibly being TRBD1 (5 bases). Germline-derived CDR1 and CDR2 are MDHEN and SYDVKM. This CDR3 is built from 19 residues. Trimming took 3 bases from V and 3 from J, leaving 24 bases between them.